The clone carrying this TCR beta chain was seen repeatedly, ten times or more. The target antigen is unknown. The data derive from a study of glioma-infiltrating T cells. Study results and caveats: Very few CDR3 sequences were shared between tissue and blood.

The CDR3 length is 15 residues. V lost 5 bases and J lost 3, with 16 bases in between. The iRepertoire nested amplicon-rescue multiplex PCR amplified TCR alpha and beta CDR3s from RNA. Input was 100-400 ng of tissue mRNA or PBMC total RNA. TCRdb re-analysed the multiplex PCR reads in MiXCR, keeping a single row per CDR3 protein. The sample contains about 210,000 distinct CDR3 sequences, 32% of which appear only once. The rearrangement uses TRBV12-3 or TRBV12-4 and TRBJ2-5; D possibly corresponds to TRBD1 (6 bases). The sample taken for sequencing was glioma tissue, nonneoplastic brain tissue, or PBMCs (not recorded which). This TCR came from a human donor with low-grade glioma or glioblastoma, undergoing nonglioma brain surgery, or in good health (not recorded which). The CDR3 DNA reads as TGTGCCAGCAGTAGGACCGGGGACACCGAAGAGACCCAGTACTTC. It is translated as CASSRTGDTEETQYF.